By share of the sample, the clone carrying this T cell receptor beta chain is medium-sized. The antigen is undetermined. Trimming removed 1 base at V and 7 bases at J, with 8 bases between. Germline V CDR1 and CDR2: SGHVS, FQNEAQ. The CDR3 is 14 residues long. The stimulus was an HIV-1 Gag 15-mer peptide pool, around 1.1 ug/peptide/mL. Sorting of responding CD4+ T cells relied on upregulated CD40 ligand together with CD69. Suppressive ART was started during chronic HIV-1 infection in these adults. The data derive from a study of persistence of HIV-infected CD4 T cells. The immunoSEQ assay was version 4, run in survey mode. Sequencing was performed with immunoSEQ multiplex PCR; in TCRdb, only in-frame clones are kept and a portion is missing. The sample holds under 35,000 clones, roughly 71% seen once. Findings and limits, study-wide: Antigen-responding cells were enriched for degenerate expanded CDR3beta sequences.

The clonotype comes from an adult man with HIV who was CMV-seropositive. The sample in question was CD4+ T cells sorted from PBMCs after 18-hour stimulation, obtained from a patient who received antiretroviral therapy. The chain links TRBV7-8 to TRBJ1-6; D possibly corresponds to TRBD1 (5 bases). The CDR3: CASSLVGVNSPLHF. CDR3 bases: TGTGCCAGCAGCTTAGTGGGGGTCAATTCACCCCTCCACTTT. Variable domain in full (rest from reference TRBV7-8 and TRBJ1-6): GAGVSQSPRYKVAKRGQDVALRCDPISGHVSLFWYQQALGQGPEFLTYFQNEAQLDKSGLPSDRFFAERPEGSVSTLKIQRTQQEDSAVYLCASSLVGVNSPLHFGNGTRLTVT.